The T cell receptor beta chain described here comes from a study of blood T cell repertoires in COVID-19. Across the study: T cells, B-cell-depleted T cells, or PBMCs supplied cDNA or gDNA.

V lost 2 bases and J 0 bases, leaving 5 bases between the germline ends. The length of the CDR3 is 13 residues. Looked up from germline, CDR1 is MNHEY and CDR2 is SMNVEV (reference sequence). The protocol was immunoSEQ multiplex PCR, while the TCRdb copy is restricted to in-frame clones and leaves out a portion. Of some 6,100 clones listed, about four fifths were seen once; the top ten hold over 6.5%. The J gene is TRBJ2-7, the V gene TRBV27, with a weak D call TRBD1 (5 bases). This clonotype was obtained from a human donor with active COVID-19. The donor label of this sample is uncertain. The sequencing input was peripheral blood. CDR3 amino acids: CASSLRGSYEQYF. In DNA form, the CDR3 reads TGTGCCAGCAGTTTAAGGGGCTCCTACGAGCAGTACTTC.